This T cell receptor (beta chain) was identified during a study of blood T cell repertoires in COVID-19. For the study at large: T cells, B-cell-depleted T cells, or PBMCs supplied cDNA or gDNA.

This clone was detected only a few times. This CDR3 is 13 amino acids long. Germline V gives CDR1 ENHRY, CDR2 SYGVKD. The V end lost 4 bases, the J end lost 6 bases, and 7 bases lay between the germline ends. Methods used by the authors: Amplification with reference gene primers provided the estimates of nucleated cell counts. The data were produced by immunoSEQ multiplex PCR, yet TCRdb's version contains in-frame clones alone and is incomplete. V, J and clone size derive from that table, while D and trimming were established from the DNA sequence. The repertoire consists of about 140,000 clones, with 88% occurring once and the leading ten covering 2.5%.

The sample was peripheral blood. This clonotype originated in a human donor with COVID-19, enrolled during active disease. The donor label of this sample is uncertain. The chain is built from TRBV10-3 and TRBJ1-6, with D possibly being TRBD1 (5 bases). The CDR3 here is CAISADSNSPLHF. The DNA of the CDR3 is TGTGCCATCAGTGCTGACAGTAATTCACCCCTCCACTTT.